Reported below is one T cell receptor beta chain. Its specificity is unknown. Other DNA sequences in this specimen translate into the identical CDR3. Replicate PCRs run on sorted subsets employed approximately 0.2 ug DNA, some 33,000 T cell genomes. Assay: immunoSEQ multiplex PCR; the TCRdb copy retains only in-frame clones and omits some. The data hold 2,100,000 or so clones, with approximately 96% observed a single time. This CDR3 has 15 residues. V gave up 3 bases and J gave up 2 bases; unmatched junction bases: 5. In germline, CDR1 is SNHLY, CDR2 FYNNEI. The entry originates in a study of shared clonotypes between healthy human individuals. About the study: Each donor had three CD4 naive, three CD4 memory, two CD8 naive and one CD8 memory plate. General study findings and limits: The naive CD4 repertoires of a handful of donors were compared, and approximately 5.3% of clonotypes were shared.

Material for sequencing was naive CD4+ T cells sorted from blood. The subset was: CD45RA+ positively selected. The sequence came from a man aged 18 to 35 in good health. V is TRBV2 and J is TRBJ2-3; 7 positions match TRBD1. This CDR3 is CASSEWDRPTDTQYF. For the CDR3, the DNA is TGTGCCAGCAGTGAGTGGGACAGACCCACAGATACGCAGTATTTT.